The 14 T cell receptor beta chains in this list originate from one sample, sequenced in a study of blood T cell repertoires in COVID-19. TCRdb keeps only in-frame clones here, not all; method: immunoSEQ multiplex PCR. The sample has approximately 110,000 clones, about 85% seen once; the top ten hold roughly 3.2%. The sequencing sample was made of peripheral blood. These receptors came from a woman aged 80 or older with COVID-19, enrolled during active disease.

The chain joins TRBV28 to TRBJ1-5, with 8 bases fitting TRBD1. The J segment lost 2 bases and the V segment lost 3 bases, leaving 3 bases of the junction unmatched. Germline values: CDR1 MDHEN, CDR2 SYDVKM. The CDR3 is 15 amino acids. The CDR3 reads CASSFQGAGNQPQHF. CDR3 bases: TGTGCCAGCAGTTTCCAGGGGGCCGGCAATCAGCCCCAGCATTTT.

This clone was recorded once. The chain joins TRBV2 to TRBJ1-2; perhaps TRBD1 as D (5 bases). Germline CDR1 and CDR2: SNHLY and FYNNEI. V was pared by 3 bases and J by 4 bases, with 24 bases between. The CDR3 spans 18 residues. The CDR3 DNA sequence: TGTGCCAGCAGTGAGTCGCGTGTTAGTTCAGGGCTATTCTATGGCTACACCTTC. Translation gives CASSESRVSSGLFYGYTF. The whole variable domain, remainder taken from reference TRBV2 and TRBJ1-2, is EPEVTQTPSHQVTQMGQEVILRCVPISNHLYFYWYRQILGQKVEFLVSFYNNEISEKSEIFDDQFSVERPDGSNFTLKIRSTKLEDSAMYFCASSESRVSSGLFYGYTFGSGTRLTVV.

The rearrangement joins TRBV11-2 to TRBJ2-7, with 10 bases matching TRBD2. Germline V gene data show CDR1 as SGHAT and CDR2 as FQNNGV. CDR3 size: 15 residues. With 5 bases clipped from V and 4 bases from J, the junction kept 8 bases outside the gene matches. The CDR3, as DNA: TGTGCCAGCAGCGGCGGGACTAGCGTACAATACGAGCAGTACTTC. Its translation is CASSGGTSVQYEQYF.

This clone occurred a few times. The chain carries TRBV4-3 and TRBJ1-6; 8 bases match TRBD1. Trimming removed 0 bases from V and 11 bases from J; junction bases left unmatched: 12. This CDR3 has 17 residues. The germline gives CDR1 LGHNA, CDR2 YSLEER. CDR3 DNA sequence: TGCGCCAGCAGCCAAGACCCCCCCGACAGGGGTAGGACACCCCTCCACTTT. Amino acids: CASSQDPPDRGRTPLHF.

A word on this clone: One end of the junction does not line up with germline, which may come from a read error. This rearrangement joins TRBV6-5 to TRBJ1-1; maybe TRBD1 (5 bases). The CDR3 extends over 14 amino acids. The germline CDR1 and CDR2 sequences are MNHEY and SVGAGI. CDR3 bases: TGTGCCAGCAGCTACTGGGCGGGGGACACTGAAGCTTTCTTT. It codes for CASSYWAGDTEAFF.

The CDR3 DNA sequence: TGTGCCAGCAGTTACGTTAGCGGCCTTGGGACCGGGGAGCTGTTTTTT. Translating gives CASSYVSGLGTGELFF. This sequence joins TRBV6-2 or TRBV6-3 and TRBJ2-2; maybe TRBD2 (6 bases). The CDR3 totals 16 residues. V shed 2 bases and J shed 5 bases, with 15 bases lying between them. The germline V gene encodes CDR1 MNHEY and CDR2 SVGEGT.

This chain connects TRBV2 to TRBJ2-3; 8 bases align to TRBD2. CDR3 length: 15 amino acids. Germline CDR1 is SNHLY and CDR2 is FYNNEI. V lost 6 bases to trimming and J lost 2 bases; unmatched junction nucleotides: 7. The CDR3 is CASRPGTSLTDTQYF. The CDR3 DNA reads TGTGCCAGCAGGCCCGGGACTAGTCTCACAGATACGCAGTATTTT.

The V and J genes are TRBV10-2 and TRBJ2-7, with 9 bases fitting TRBD2. This CDR3 has 13 residues. Looked up from germline, CDR1 is WSHSY and CDR2 is SAAADI. The V and J ends lost 3 bases and 7 bases, in that order; junction bases with no gene match: 4. CDR3 region: CASSDGTSKEQYF. The CDR3 DNA reads TGCGCCAGCAGTGATGGGACTAGCAAAGAGCAGTACTTC.

This chain uses TRBV6-2 or TRBV6-3 with TRBJ2-1; no reliable D call. The CDR3 has 11 amino acids. Looked up from germline, CDR1 is MNHEY and CDR2 is SVGEGT. The V end lost 4 bases, the J end lost 7 bases, and 5 bases lay between the germline ends. The CDR3 is CASSSPNEQFF. The DNA for the CDR3 is TGTGCCAGCAGTTCCCCGAATGAGCAGTTCTTC.

In this sample, this clone turned up a few times. The chain recombines TRBV7-9 with TRBJ1-5, with 9 bases that match TRBD1. This CDR3 spans 17 amino acids. Trimming removed 5 bases from V and 2 bases from J; junction bases left unmatched: 10. The germline V gene has CDR1 SEHNR and CDR2 FQNEAQ (reference sequence). CDR3 in amino acids: CASSVGTGTWGNQPQHF. The CDR3 DNA is TGTGCCAGCAGCGTAGGGACAGGGACCTGGGGCAATCAGCCCCAGCATTTT.

The V call is TRBV7-2, the J call TRBJ2-2; 9 bases fit TRBD2. Trimming took 5 bases from V and 5 from J; bases not matched to a gene: 9. CDR1 is SGHTA, CDR2 FQGNSA, per germline. The CDR3 has 16 residues. The CDR3 bases are TGTGCCAGCAGCCCCTCAGGACTAGCGTCGACCGGGGAGCTGTTTTTT. Protein sequence: CASSPSGLASTGELFF.

This clone was seen a few times. The J gene is TRBJ2-7, the V gene TRBV7-2; D is perhaps TRBD2 (7 bases). This CDR3 spans 17 amino acids. Germline V gene data show CDR1 as SGHTA and CDR2 as FQGNSA. V was shortened by 5 bases and J by 3 bases, with 23 bases between the two germline ends. The CDR3 coding sequence is TGTGCCAGCAGCGGCCGTCGGGGAGGGGGGTCGCTCTACGAGCAGTACTTC. Amino acids: CASSGRRGGGSLYEQYF.

J is TRBJ2-2 and V is TRBV24-1; possible D gene TRBD1, 5 bases. Trimming took 4 bases from V and 0 from J, leaving 20 bases between them. Germline V gene lookup returns CDR1 KGHDR and CDR2 SFDVKD. CDR3 size: 19 residues. The CDR3 DNA reads as TGTGCCACCAGTGACCCCCCCCAGGGTCACCCCCCGAACACCGGGGAGCTGTTTTTT. Protein sequence: CATSDPPQGHPPNTGELFF.

There are a few counts of this clone. This rearrangement joins TRBV11-2 to TRBJ2-3; the match to TRBD2 covers 11 bases. The CDR3 has 16 residues. Germline trimming cut 5 bases from V and 1 base from J; bases unmatched to any gene: 5. Germline V gives CDR1 SGHAT, CDR2 FQNNGV. The CDR3 nucleotides read TGTGCCAGCAGCCCTTCACTAGCGGGGGGCACAGATACGCAGTATTTT. It specifies CASSPSLAGGTDTQYF. Using reference TRBV11-2 and TRBJ2-3 for the parts outside the CDR3, the full variable domain is EAGVAQSPRYKIIEKRQSVAFWCNPISGHATLYWYQQILGQGPKLLIQFQNNGVVDDSQLPKDRFSAERLKGVDSTLKIQPAKLEDSAVYLCASSPSLAGGTDTQYFGPGTRLTVL.